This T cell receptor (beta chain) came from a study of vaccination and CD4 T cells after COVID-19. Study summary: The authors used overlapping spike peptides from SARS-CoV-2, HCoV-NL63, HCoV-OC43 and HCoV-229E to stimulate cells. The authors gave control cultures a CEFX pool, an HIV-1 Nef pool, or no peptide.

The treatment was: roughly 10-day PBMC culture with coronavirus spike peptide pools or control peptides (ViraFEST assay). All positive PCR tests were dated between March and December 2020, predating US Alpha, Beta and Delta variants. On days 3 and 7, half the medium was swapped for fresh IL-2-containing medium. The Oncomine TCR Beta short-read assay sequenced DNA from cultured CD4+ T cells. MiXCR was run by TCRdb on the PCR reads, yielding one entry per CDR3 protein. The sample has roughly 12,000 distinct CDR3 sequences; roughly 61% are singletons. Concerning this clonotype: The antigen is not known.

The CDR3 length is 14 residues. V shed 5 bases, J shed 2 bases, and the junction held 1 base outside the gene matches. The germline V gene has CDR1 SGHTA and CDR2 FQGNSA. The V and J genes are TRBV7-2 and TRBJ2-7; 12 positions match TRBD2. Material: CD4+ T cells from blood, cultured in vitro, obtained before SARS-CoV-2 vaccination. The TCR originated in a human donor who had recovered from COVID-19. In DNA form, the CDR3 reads TGTGCCAGCAGCCGACTAGCGGGGGCCTACGAGCAGTACTTC. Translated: CASSRLAGAYEQYF.